The 32 T cell receptor beta chains presented below share a single source sample, sequenced in a study of cytotoxic CD8 clonotypes in ibrutinib-treated CLL. Repertoires were generated with immunoSEQ multiplex PCR, while TCRdb's copy carries only in-frame clones and drops some. In the table there are roughly 42,000 clones, 65% to 70% of which are singletons. The source material was PBMCs, sampled at disease progression, from a patient treated with ibrutinib. These receptors were collected from a human donor with chronic lymphocytic leukemia.

This chain connects TRBV11-2 to TRBJ2-1, with 9 bases identical to TRBD2. Germline V CDR1 and CDR2: SGHAT, FQNNGV. V gave up 4 bases and J gave up 5 bases; unmatched junction bases: 9. CDR3 length: 16 amino acids. Written as DNA, the CDR3 is TGTGCCAGCAGCTGGGTAGGGCTAGCGGGAAACAATGAGCAGTTCTTC. Translated: CASSWVGLAGNNEQFF.

This clone has a handful of counts. This sequence joins TRBV27 and TRBJ2-3; D gene ambiguous. Trimming stripped 6 bases from V and 7 bases from J, with 20 bases between. CDR1 is MNHEY and CDR2 is SMNVEV in the germline V gene (reference sequence). The CDR3 runs 15 residues. The CDR3 sequence is CASSNPPRTVHTQYF. The CDR3 nucleotides are TGTGCCAGCAGCAACCCCCCACGCACGGTACATACGCAGTATTTT.

V gene TRBV19 combines with J gene TRBJ2-7; 7 bases map to TRBD2. Trimming at V came to 4 bases and at J to 4 bases, leaving 4 bases not matched to a gene. The CDR3 spans 13 residues. Germline-derived CDR1 and CDR2 are LNHDA and SQIVND (reference sequence). CDR3 DNA sequence: TGTGCCAGTAGTACAGGGACTACTTACGAGCAGTACTTC. Translating gives CASSTGTTYEQYF. Complete variable domain (other parts from reference TRBV19 and TRBJ2-7): DGGITQSPKYLFRKEGQNVTLSCEQNLNHDAMYWYRQDPGQGLRLIYYSQIVNDFQKGDIAEGYSVSREKKESFPLTVTSAQKNPTAFYLCASSTGTTYEQYFGPGTRLTVT.

The chain uses TRBV10-3 and TRBJ1-3; D is possibly TRBD1 (5 bases). The germline gives CDR1 ENHRY, CDR2 SYGVKD. The CDR3 spans 15 residues. V lost 4 bases to trimming and J lost 2 bases, with 12 bases between them. The CDR3 loop is CAISGGVGPGNTIYF. CDR3 nucleotides: TGTGCCATCAGTGGGGGCGTCGGACCTGGAAACACCATATATTTT.

This clone has just a few counts. The rearrangement joins TRBV2 to TRBJ1-1; D is uncertain. The CDR3 has 13 amino acids. V lost 3 bases and J lost 6, with 11 bases in between. Germline V gives CDR1 SNHLY, CDR2 FYNNEI. The chain's CDR3 is CASSDKDGPEAFF. CDR3 bases: TGTGCCAGCAGTGACAAAGACGGCCCTGAAGCTTTCTTT.

This clone was counted a few times. The V gene is TRBV19, the J gene TRBJ1-5, with 9 bases identical to TRBD1. Trimming cost V 3 bases and J 4 bases; bases outside gene matches: 10. Per germline, CDR1 LNHDA and CDR2 SQIVND (reference sequence). This CDR3 has 17 residues. The CDR3 bases are TGTGCCAGTAGTATCCCCAACATCGGACAGGGGAATCAGCCCCAGCATTTT. This translates into CASSIPNIGQGNQPQHF.

J is TRBJ1-2 and V is TRBV7-2; 10 bases line up with TRBD1. The CDR3 covers 14 residues. J gave up 8 bases and V 5 bases, and 8 bases lay outside the gene matches. Germline CDR1 is SGHTA and CDR2 is FQGNSA. The CDR3 sequence is CASSSGQGVHGYTF. As DNA, the CDR3 is TGTGCCAGCAGCAGCGGACAGGGGGTTCACGGCTACACCTTC.

The V gene is TRBV7-2, the J gene TRBJ2-6; D unresolved. The CDR3 extends over 16 amino acids. Germline values: CDR1 SGHTA, CDR2 FQGNSA. Trimming took 5 bases from V and 0 from J, leaving 11 bases between them. CDR3 sequence (DNA): TGTGCCAGCAGCCTTTTGGTTAGCTCTGGGGCCAACGTCCTGACTTTC. Translating it yields CASSLLVSSGANVLTF.

The DNA of the CDR3 is TGCGCCAGCAGCCGAGATAGGGCGGAGATCCAAGAGACCCAGTACTTC. Its protein is CASSRDRAEIQETQYF. The J gene is TRBJ2-5, the V gene TRBV4-1; D not certain. Germline-derived CDR1 and CDR2 are MGHRA and YSYEKL. Trimming took 4 bases from V and 1 from J, leaving 16 bases between them. The CDR3 covers 16 residues.

The genes are TRBV19 and TRBJ1-3; D call uncertain. This CDR3 contains 15 residues. The germline V and J ends were trimmed by 6 bases and 4 bases, with 16 bases remaining between them. CDR1 and CDR2 from the germline V gene are LNHDA and SQIVND (reference sequence). This CDR3 is CASSLQISQGNTIYF. As DNA, the CDR3 is TGTGCCAGTAGCCTGCAAATTTCACAAGGAAACACCATATATTTT.

This clone was seen only a few times. The rearrangement joins TRBV27 to TRBJ1-6; no clear D gene. The CDR3 is 13 amino acids. V was cut by 3 bases and J by 2 bases, with 2 bases left in between. Germline V gene data show CDR1 as MNHEY and CDR2 as SMNVEV (reference sequence). The CDR3 sequence is CASSFTYNSPLHF. In DNA, the CDR3 is TGTGCCAGCAGTTTCACCTATAATTCACCCCTCCACTTT.

Of note for this clone: Germline and junction disagree at one end, which may indicate a read error. The chain links TRBV11-2 to TRBJ2-5, with D possibly being TRBD1 (5 bases). Per germline, CDR1 SGHAT and CDR2 FQNNGV. This CDR3 contains 13 residues. The CDR3 reads CASSLGDSSFQNF. The CDR3 nucleotides are TGTGCCAGCAGCTTAGGAGACAGCTCGTTTCAGAACTTC.

In its sample, this clone was seen a few times. The rearrangement uses TRBV5-6 and TRBJ1-2; no clear D gene. CDR3 length: 14 residues. The germline CDR1 and CDR2 sequences are SGHDT and YYEEEE. V dropped 2 bases and J dropped 5 bases, with 13 bases sitting between them. The CDR3 region is CASSFSRGTYGYTF. The CDR3 coding sequence is TGTGCCAGCAGCTTTTCCCGGGGAACATATGGCTACACCTTC.

The chain couples TRBV2 to TRBJ2-7; 9 bases are a match to TRBD1. In germline, CDR1 is SNHLY, CDR2 FYNNEI. There are 15 residues in the CDR3. With 5 bases clipped from V and 5 bases from J, the junction kept 10 bases outside the gene matches. CDR3 DNA: TGTGCCAGCAGTTCCGGGACAGGGACGCGACACGAGCAGTACTTC. Protein sequence: CASSSGTGTRHEQYF.

The V call is TRBV27, the J call TRBJ2-1; 13 nucleotides match TRBD2. The trim removed 8 bases at V and 6 bases at J, leaving 4 bases unmatched. Germline V gene data show CDR1 as MNHEY and CDR2 as SMNVEV (reference sequence). This CDR3 spans 14 amino acids. The CDR3 DNA reads TGTGCCAGCGCAAGGACTAGCGGGGGCAATGAGCAGTTCTTC. Amino acids: CASARTSGGNEQFF.

V and J are TRBV9 and TRBJ2-2, with 7 bases that match TRBD2. The CDR3 totals 14 residues. V lost 4 bases and J lost 6; bases outside the gene matches: 6. Germline V gene data show CDR1 as SGDLS and CDR2 as YYNGEE. CDR3 amino acids: CASSLEGRAGELFF. CDR3 coding DNA: TGTGCCAGCAGCCTCGAAGGGAGGGCCGGGGAGCTGTTTTTT.

The rearrangement uses TRBV7-2 and TRBJ2-5, with D unclear. Trimming stripped 1 base from V and 3 bases from J, with 6 bases between. Per the germline V gene, CDR1 is SGHTA and CDR2 is FQGNSA. The CDR3 totals 13 residues. The chain's CDR3 is CASSLGPEETQYF. The CDR3 DNA follows: TGTGCCAGCAGCTTAGGTCCAGAAGAGACCCAGTACTTC. The full variable domain, in which reference TRBV7-2 and TRBJ2-5 provide the parts outside the CDR3, is GAGVSQSPSNKVTEKGKDVELRCDPISGHTALYWYRQSLGQGLEFLIYFQGNSAPDKSGLPSDRFSAERTGGSVSTLTIQRTQQEDSAVYLCASSLGPEETQYFGPGTRLLVL.

CDR3: CASSSGLAVTDTQYF. CDR3 nucleotides: TGTGCCAGCAGCTCGGGACTAGCCGTCACAGATACGCAGTATTTT. The chain employs TRBV5-8 and TRBJ2-3; 9 bases match TRBD2. Germline CDR1 and CDR2: SGHTS and YDEGEE. This CDR3 contains 15 residues. J gave up 2 bases and V 3 bases, and 4 bases lay outside the gene matches.

The rearrangement joins TRBV11-2 to TRBJ2-5; 11 bases map to TRBD2. This CDR3 spans 17 amino acids. The J segment lost 5 bases and the V segment lost 5 bases, leaving 13 bases of the junction unmatched. Germline V gene lookup returns CDR1 SGHAT and CDR2 FQNNGV. CDR3 in DNA: TGTGCCAGCAGCGATAGCGGGAGGGCCGTGTGGTCGGAGACCCAGTACTTC. Translated: CASSDSGRAVWSETQYF.

The J gene is TRBJ2-4, the V gene TRBV11-3, with 10 nucleotides matching TRBD1. V dropped 1 base and J dropped 0; count of bases not matched to a gene: 9. The germline V gene has CDR1 SGHNT and CDR2 YENEEA. The CDR3 contains 19 residues. The CDR3 spells CASSLVPGTGVIAKNIQYF. The CDR3 bases are TGTGCCAGCAGCTTAGTGCCCGGGACAGGGGTTATAGCCAAAAACATTCAGTACTTC.

The chain uses TRBV7-2 and TRBJ2-1; D is uncertain. Germline loops: CDR1 SGHTA, CDR2 FQGNSA. CDR3 size: 12 residues. The germline V and J ends were trimmed by 3 bases and 3 bases, with 3 bases remaining between them. The CDR3 is CASSFVYNEQFF. The CDR3 bases are TGTGCCAGCAGCTTTGTCTACAATGAGCAGTTCTTC.

This clone was detected a few times. The chain carries TRBV30 and TRBJ1-1; TRBD1 might be the D (5 bases). V was trimmed by 0 bases and J by 3 bases, leaving 11 bases between them. CDR1 is GTSNPN, CDR2 SVGIG, per germline (reference sequence). The CDR3 loop spans 14 amino acids. CDR3 nucleotides: TGTGCCTGGAGTGTAAAGGGGTTGGACACTGAAGCTTTCTTT. Protein product: CAWSVKGLDTEAFF.

The table lists this clone with a few counts. The genes are TRBV27 and TRBJ2-3; D unresolved. This CDR3 has 13 amino acids. Trimming left V 2 bases short and J 6 bases short, with 9 bases between. Germline loops: CDR1 MNHEY, CDR2 SMNVEV (reference sequence). The CDR3 DNA sequence: TGTGCCAGCAGTTTACTAGTATACGATACGCAGTATTTT. It yields the protein CASSLLVYDTQYF.

This clone was detected once. The chain combines TRBV14 with TRBJ2-1; maybe TRBD2 (6 bases). V was cut by 3 bases and J by 2 bases, with 14 bases left in between. Germline values: CDR1 SGHDN, CDR2 FVKESK. CDR3 size: 16 residues. The CDR3 DNA is TGTGCCAGCAGCCAGCCCGGGACTGCCACCTACAATGAGCAGTTCTTC. It specifies CASSQPGTATYNEQFF.

This rearrangement joins TRBV11-3 to TRBJ2-7; TRBD1 matches at 7 bases. Trimming cost V 6 bases and J 9 bases; bases outside gene matches: 23. This CDR3 is 17 amino acids long. Germline CDR1 and CDR2: SGHNT and YENEEA. Here the CDR3 reads CASSHSGGLQDRLVQYF. The CDR3 DNA sequence: TGTGCCAGCAGTCATAGTGGAGGCCTTCAGGACAGGTTGGTGCAGTACTTC.

V gene TRBV5-6 combines with J gene TRBJ2-5, with TRBD2 matching 7 bases. J gave up 1 base and V 9 bases, and 6 bases lay outside the gene matches. Per germline, CDR1 SGHDT and CDR2 YYEEEE. This CDR3 has 13 residues. CDR3 nucleotides: TGTGCCACGGGCGGGAGTCTCCAAGAGACCCAGTACTTC. Translated: CATGGSLQETQYF. The entire variable domain, with the rest obtained from reference TRBV5-6 and TRBJ2-5, is as follows: DAGVTQSPTHLIKTRGQQVTLRCSPKSGHDTVSWYQQALGQGPQFIFQYYEEEERQRGNFPDRFSGHQFPNYSSELNVNALLLGDSALYLCATGGSLQETQYFGPGTRLLVL.

This clone was observed once. V and J are TRBV15 and TRBJ2-7, with D possibly TRBD1 on 6 matching bases. V shed 0 bases and J shed 3 bases, with 12 bases lying between them. Germline CDR1 LNHNV, CDR2 YYDKDF (reference sequence). This CDR3 is 15 amino acids long. The CDR3 is CATSRDPGQIYEQYF. The CDR3 bases are TGTGCCACCAGCAGAGATCCCGGACAGATCTACGAGCAGTACTTC.

This clone was observed a few times. The chain's CDR3 is CASSAGTGEDYEQYF. CDR3 coding DNA: TGTGCCAGCAGCGCCGGGACAGGGGAGGACTACGAGCAGTACTTC. The chain combines TRBV7-6 with TRBJ2-7, with TRBD1 matching over 10 bases. The CDR3 runs 15 residues. Germline CDR1 and CDR2: SGHVS and FNYEAQ. V lost 5 bases to trimming and J lost 3 bases; unmatched junction nucleotides: 7.

This chain connects TRBV7-6 to TRBJ2-7, with a possible D match to TRBD2 (5 bases). The CDR3 totals 12 residues. The V gene's germline CDR1 is SGHVS and CDR2 FNYEAQ. V dropped 5 bases and J dropped 3 bases, with 8 bases sitting between them. The CDR3 bases are TGTGCCAGCAGCCGAGACTACTACGAGCAGTACTTC. It specifies CASSRDYYEQYF.

The chain is built from TRBV9 and TRBJ2-1; a weak D match, TRBD2 (6 bases). V lost 4 bases and J 2 bases, leaving 16 bases between the germline ends. The CDR3 sequence is 16 residues long. Germline-derived CDR1 and CDR2 are SGDLS and YYNGEE. CDR3 in amino acids: CASSLTGLPPYNEQFF. In DNA, the CDR3 is TGTGCCAGCAGCCTGACGGGACTGCCTCCCTACAATGAGCAGTTCTTC. Drawing the rest from reference TRBV9 and TRBJ2-1, the complete variable domain is DSGVTQTPKHLITATGQRVTLRCSPRSGDLSVYWYQQSLDQGLQFLIQYYNGEERAKGNILERFSAQQFPDLHSELNLSSLELGDSALYFCASSLTGLPPYNEQFFGPGTRLTVL.

The chain couples TRBV7-3 to TRBJ2-2; 7 nucleotides agree with TRBD2. Per the germline V gene, CDR1 is SGHTA and CDR2 is FQGTGA. The J segment lost 4 bases and the V segment lost 2 bases, leaving 10 bases of the junction unmatched. This CDR3 contains 17 residues. The CDR3 is CASSLATGTTRTGELFF. In DNA form, the CDR3 reads TGTGCCAGCAGCTTAGCCACCGGGACTACGCGCACCGGGGAGCTGTTTTTT.

This sequence joins TRBV30 and TRBJ2-7; 7 bases fit TRBD1. V dropped 2 bases and J dropped 10; count of bases not matched to a gene: 5. The CDR3 totals 11 residues. Germline V gene data show CDR1 as GTSNPN and CDR2 as SVGIG (reference sequence). Written as DNA, the CDR3 is TGTGCCTGGAGTTCCGGACAGGTTCAGTACTTC. It translates to CAWSSGQVQYF.